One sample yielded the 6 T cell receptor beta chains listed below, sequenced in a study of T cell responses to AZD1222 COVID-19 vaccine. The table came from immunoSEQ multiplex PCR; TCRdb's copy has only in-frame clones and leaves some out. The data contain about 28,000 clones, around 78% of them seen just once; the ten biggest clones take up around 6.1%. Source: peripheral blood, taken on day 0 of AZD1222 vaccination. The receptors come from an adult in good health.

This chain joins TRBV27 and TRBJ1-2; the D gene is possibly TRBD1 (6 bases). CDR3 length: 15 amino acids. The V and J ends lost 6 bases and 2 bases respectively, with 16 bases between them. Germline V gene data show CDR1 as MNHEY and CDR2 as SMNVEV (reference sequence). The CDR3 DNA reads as TGTGCCAGCAGCTCTCAGACACAGGGAAACTATGGCTACACCTTC. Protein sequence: CASSSQTQGNYGYTF.

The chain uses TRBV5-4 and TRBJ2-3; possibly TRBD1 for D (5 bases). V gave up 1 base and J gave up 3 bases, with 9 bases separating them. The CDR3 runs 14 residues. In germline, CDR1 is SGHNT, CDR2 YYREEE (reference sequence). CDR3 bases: TGTGCCAGCAGCTTGCAGGGTGCAACAGATACGCAGTATTTT. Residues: CASSLQGATDTQYF.

The CDR3, as DNA: TGCGCCAGCAGTAAAGGGTGGGACAGGGGGCCAAAAAACATTCAGTACTTC. Translated, it gives CASSKGWDRGPKNIQYF. J is TRBJ2-4 and V is TRBV4-3, with TRBD1 identical over 12 bases. J was trimmed by 4 bases and V by 6 bases; bases with no gene match: 10. CDR3 length equals 17 residues. CDR1 and CDR2 (germline): LGHNA, YSLEER.

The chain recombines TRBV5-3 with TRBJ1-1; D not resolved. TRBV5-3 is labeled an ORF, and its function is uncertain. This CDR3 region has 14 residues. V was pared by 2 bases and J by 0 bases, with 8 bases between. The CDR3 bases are TGTGCCAGAAGCTTAGGTGCTATGAACACTGAAGCTTTCTTT. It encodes CARSLGAMNTEAFF.

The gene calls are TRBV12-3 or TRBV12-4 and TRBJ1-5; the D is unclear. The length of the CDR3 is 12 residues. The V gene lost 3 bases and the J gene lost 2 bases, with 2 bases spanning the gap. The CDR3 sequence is CASSFGNQPQHF. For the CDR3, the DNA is TGTGCCAGCAGTTTTGGCAATCAGCCCCAGCATTTT.

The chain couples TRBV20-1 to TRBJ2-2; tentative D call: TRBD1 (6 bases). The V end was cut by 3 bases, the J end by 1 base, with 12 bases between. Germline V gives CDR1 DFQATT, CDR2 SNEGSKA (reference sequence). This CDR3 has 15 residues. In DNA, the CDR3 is TGCAGTGCTAGTCCCCCGGACAGGAACACCGGGGAGCTGTTTTTT. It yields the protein CSASPPDRNTGELFF.